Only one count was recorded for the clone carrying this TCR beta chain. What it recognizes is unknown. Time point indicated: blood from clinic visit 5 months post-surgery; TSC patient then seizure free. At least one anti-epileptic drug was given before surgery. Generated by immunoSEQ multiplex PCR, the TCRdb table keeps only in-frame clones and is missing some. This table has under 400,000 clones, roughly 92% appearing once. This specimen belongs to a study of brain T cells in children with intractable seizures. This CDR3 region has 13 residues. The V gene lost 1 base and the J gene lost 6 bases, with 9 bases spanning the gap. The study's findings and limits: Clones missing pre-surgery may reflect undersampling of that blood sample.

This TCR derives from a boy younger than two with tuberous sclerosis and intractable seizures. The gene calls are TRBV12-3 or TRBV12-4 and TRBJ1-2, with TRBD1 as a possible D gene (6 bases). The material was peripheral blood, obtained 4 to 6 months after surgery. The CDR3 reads CASSLDRVDGYTF. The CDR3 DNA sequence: TGTGCCAGCAGTTTAGACAGGGTGGATGGCTACACCTTC.